The 12 T cell receptor beta chains in this list originate from one sample, sequenced in a study of CD8 T cells in Susac syndrome. Reverse transcription of about 0.45 to 1 ug RNA was carried out with random hexamers. TCRdb analysed the immunoSEQ multiplex PCR reads with MiXCR anew, one entry per CDR3 protein. The table has 120,000 or so distinct CDR3 sequences, just under 95% seen once. Specimen: CD8+ T cells from PBMCs. The receptors were sampled from a human donor with Susac syndrome.

This chain uses TRBV29-1 with TRBJ2-7; TRBD1 matches at 10 bases. CDR3 length equals 13 residues. The germline V gene encodes CDR1 SQVTM and CDR2 ANQGSEA. V shed 5 bases, J shed 4 bases, and the junction held 5 bases outside the gene matches. CDR3 loop: CSVYPGQGYEQYF. DNA of the CDR3: TGCAGCGTTTACCCGGGACAGGGGTACGAGCAGTACTTC.

This clonotype has a handful of counts. A junction boundary mismatches the germline segment, possibly from a read error. The CDR3: CSANGGQGSSPLHF. CDR3 sequence (DNA): TGCAGTGCCAACGGGGGACAGGGAAGCTCACCCCTCCATTTT. V is TRBV20-1 and J is TRBJ1-6; 9 nucleotides line up with TRBD1. Germline lookup yields CDR1 DFQATT and CDR2 SNEGSKA (reference sequence). The CDR3 contains 14 residues.

V and J are TRBV20-1 and TRBJ2-3; D remains unclear. The CDR3 has 14 amino acids. Per germline, CDR1 DFQATT and CDR2 SNEGSKA (reference sequence). Trimming took 6 bases from V and 0 from J, leaving 13 bases between them. This CDR3 reads CSAHSDPSTDTQYF. For the CDR3, the DNA is TGCAGTGCCCATAGTGACCCTAGCACAGATACGCAGTATTTT.

This chain connects TRBV30 to TRBJ1-5; TRBD1 matches at 7 bases. Unmatched junction bases numbered 5, after V lost 4 bases and J lost 2 bases. The CDR3 is 14 residues long. Germline V gives CDR1 GTSNPN, CDR2 SVGIG (reference sequence). The CDR3 here is CAWKGAVGNQPQHF. The DNA for the CDR3 is TGTGCCTGGAAGGGGGCGGTCGGCAATCAGCCCCAGCATTTT.

V usage is TRBV6-5 and J usage is TRBJ2-3; D is tentatively TRBD1 or TRBD2 (5 bases each). V gave up 2 bases and J gave up 5 bases, with 8 bases separating them. The CDR3 sequence is 13 residues long. Germline assignment: CDR1 MNHEY and CDR2 SVGAGI. The CDR3 reads CASSYGGVDTQYF. The CDR3 DNA is TGTGCCAGCAGTTACGGGGGAGTAGATACGCAGTATTTT.

V gene TRBV6-4 combines with J gene TRBJ2-1; possibly TRBD1 or TRBD2 for D (5 bases each). V dropped 0 bases and J dropped 6 bases, with 9 bases sitting between them. CDR3 length: 14 amino acids. CDR1 is MRHNA, CDR2 SNTAGT, per germline. CDR3 nucleotides: TGTGCCAGCAGTGACTCGGGACCCACCAATGAGCAGTTCTTC. Its translation is CASSDSGPTNEQFF.

The rearrangement links TRBV7-9 to TRBJ2-5; D is tentatively TRBD1 or TRBD2 (5 bases each). The germline gives CDR1 SEHNR, CDR2 FQNEAQ (reference sequence). The V gene lost 1 base and the J gene lost 3 bases, with 15 bases spanning the gap. CDR3 length equals 16 residues. CDR3 amino acids: CASSLGQYGTKETQYF. The CDR3 nucleotides are TGTGCCAGCAGCTTAGGACAGTACGGGACCAAAGAGACCCAGTACTTC.

The chain has TRBV12-3 or TRBV12-4 and TRBJ2-7; 13 bases are a match to TRBD2. With V trimmed by 8 bases and J by 7 bases, 8 bases remained unmatched. CDR3 length: 14 residues. CDR3 nucleotide sequence: TGTGCCAGCCGGCCGGGACTAGCGGGAAAAGAGCAGTACTTC. This translates into CASRPGLAGKEQYF.

DNA for the CDR3: TGTGCCAGCAGCCACGGGAACGGGGCCCAGCATTTT. This sequence encodes CASSHGNGAQHF. The chain has TRBV5-6 and TRBJ1-5, with D uncertain. There are 12 residues in the CDR3. Per the germline V gene, CDR1 is SGHDT and CDR2 is YYEEEE. V was shortened by 4 bases and J by 11 bases, with 13 bases between the two germline ends. The full variable domain, in which reference TRBV5-6 and TRBJ1-5 provide the parts outside the CDR3, is DAGVTQSPTHLIKTRGQQVTLRCSPKSGHDTVSWYQQALGQGPQFIFQYYEEEERQRGNFPDRFSGHQFPNYSSELNVNALLLGDSALYLCASSHGNGAQHFGDGTRLSIL.

The rearrangement links TRBV12-3 or TRBV12-4 to TRBJ2-7; unclear D gene. V lost 2 bases, J lost 1 base, and 3 bases lay in between. This CDR3 region has 12 residues. CDR3 protein: CASSLQSYEQYF. CDR3 DNA sequence: TGTGCCAGCAGTTTACAGTCCTACGAGCAGTACTTC.

The rearrangement links TRBV7-9 to TRBJ2-7; 8 bases align to TRBD1. The CDR3 has 13 amino acids. V lost 8 bases and J lost 2; bases outside the gene matches: 5. Looked up from germline, CDR1 is SEHNR and CDR2 is FQNEAQ (reference sequence). In DNA, the CDR3 is TGTGCCAGCGAGGACAGGGCCACCTACGAGCAGTACTTC. This translates into CASEDRATYEQYF.

This sequence joins TRBV4-2 and TRBJ2-3; tentatively, D is TRBD1 or TRBD2 (5 bases each). From germline, CDR1 is LGHNA and CDR2 YNFKEQ. V was trimmed by 0 bases and J by 0 bases, leaving 10 bases between them. The CDR3 has 16 amino acids. In DNA, the CDR3 is TGTGCCAGCAGCCAAGAGGGGCCGGGGAGCACAGATACGCAGTATTTT. Its protein is CASSQEGPGSTDTQYF.